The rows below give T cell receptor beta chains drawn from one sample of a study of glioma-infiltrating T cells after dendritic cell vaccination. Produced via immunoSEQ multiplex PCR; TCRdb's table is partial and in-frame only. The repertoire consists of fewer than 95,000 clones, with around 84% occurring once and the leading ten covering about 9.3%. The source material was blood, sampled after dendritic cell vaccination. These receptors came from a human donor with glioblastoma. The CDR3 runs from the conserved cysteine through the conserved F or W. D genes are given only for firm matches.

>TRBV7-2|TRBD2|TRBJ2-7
CASSLARTSRMQRDISYEQYF
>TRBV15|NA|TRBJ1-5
CATAPSRKTGNQPQHF
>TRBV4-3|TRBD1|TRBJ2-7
CASSLIPGTGGHEQYF
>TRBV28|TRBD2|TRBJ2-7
CASSLSPGGGYEQYF
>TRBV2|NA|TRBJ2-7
CASSPGGLEQYF
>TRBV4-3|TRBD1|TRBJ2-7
CASSPGTGTSYEQYF
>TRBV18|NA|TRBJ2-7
CASSPESRRRSGGQYF
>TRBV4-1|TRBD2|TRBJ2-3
CASSQDRLASTDTQYF
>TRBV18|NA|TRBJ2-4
CASRSGQNIQYF
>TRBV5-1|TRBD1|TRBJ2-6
CASSSGTGSSGANVLTF
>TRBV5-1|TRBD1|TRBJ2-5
CASSLEGQGGETQYF
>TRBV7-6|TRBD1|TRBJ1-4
CASSSGQGLNEKLFF
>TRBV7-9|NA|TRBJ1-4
CASSVYRELNEKLFF
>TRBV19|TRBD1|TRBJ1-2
CASSPRRQGILSYYGYTF
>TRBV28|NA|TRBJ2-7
CASSLMRPTYEQYF
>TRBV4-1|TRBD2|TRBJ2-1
CASSQLGLARANYNEQFF
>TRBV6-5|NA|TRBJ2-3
CASKGQRSTDTQYF
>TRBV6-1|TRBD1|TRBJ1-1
CASGAGGPVTEAFF
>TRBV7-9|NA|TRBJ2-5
CASSLDWTAQETQYF